The following is a T cell receptor (beta chain) sequence with its context. Produced via immunoSEQ multiplex PCR; TCRdb's table is partial and in-frame only. The table has 40,000 to 55,000 clones, approximately 86% seen once; the top ten hold more than 2%. Germline lookup yields CDR1 SGHDT and CDR2 YYEEEE. The CDR3 contains 13 residues. The source of the sample is a study of T cell clones after liver transplantation. The receptor was isolated from a human patient who received a liver transplant. Some of the T cells might come from the graft donor. Sequenced material: CD4+ T cells from blood, taken 24 months after liver transplant. J is TRBJ2-5 and V is TRBV5-6, with a possible D match to TRBD1 (6 bases). Judging by the DNA end, TRBJ2-7 fits better; the J call may be wrong. The CDR3 nucleotides read TGTGCCAGCAGCCTTAACAGGGCTTACGAGCAGTACTTC. This translates into CASSLNRAYEQYF.